This T cell receptor beta chain is from a study of T cells in Graves' hyperthyroidism and ophthalmopathy. Study-wide results and limits: Most clonotypes that expanded in the thyroid above 0.001 also showed up in blood. Researchers report that a 13 V-J model separated ophthalmopathy from stable hyperthyroidism.

Comment on this clonotype: What it binds is not known.

Uncontrolled infection, other autoimmune disease, pregnancy and lactation each barred patients from inclusion. V lost 4 bases, J lost 1 base, and 7 bases lay in between. This CDR3 is 14 amino acids long. Germline CDR1 is SNHLY and CDR2 is FYNNEI. Using RNA transcripts as the source, TCR beta CDR3 regions were amplified. Using the HTBI primer set, a first-round RT-PCR was run on the TCR CDR3. TCRdb itself ran the multiplex PCR reads through MiXCR, one entry per CDR3 protein. The sample consists of a few hundred thousand distinct CDR3 sequences, about a sixth of them appearing once. Sequencing used blood. This clonotype was sampled from a young woman with Graves' hyperthyroidism. The chain couples TRBV2 to TRBJ2-2; D is ambiguous. CDR3 amino acids: CASSGRLNTGELFF. CDR3 nucleotides: TGTGCCAGCAGTGGACGGCTGAACACCGGGGAGCTGTTTTTT. The full variable domain, with the rest looked up from reference TRBV2 and TRBJ2-2, is EPEVTQTPSHQVTQMGQEVILRCVPISNHLYFYWYRQILGQKVEFLVSFYNNEISEKSEIFDDQFSVERPDGSNFTLKIRSTKLEDSAMYFCASSGRLNTGELFFGEGSRLTVL.